The rows below give T cell receptor beta chains drawn from one sample of a study of shared clonotypes between healthy human individuals. Using immunoSEQ multiplex PCR, the repertoire was profiled, and TCRdb retains in-frame clones only, with some absent. Of some 500,000 clones listed, less than 80% are singletons. Sequencing input: PBMCs. The receptors were gathered from a middle-aged woman in good health. Some clones in this sample may be carry-over from other donors' samples. CDR3s include the opening cysteine and the closing phenylalanine or tryptophan. Fields, in order: CDR3 DNA, CDR3 protein, J gene, clone size, D gene, V gene. A D gene is named only where the DNA matches it firmly. Size is stated for part of the rows, as once, few or many counts, or as a class when the clone is expanded.

cdr3_nt: TGTGCCAGCAGCGTAACCCTTGTGGCCGGGGAGCTGTTTTTT
cdr3_aa: CASSVTLVAGELFF
j_call: TRBJ2-2
clone_size: NA
d_call: NA
v_call: TRBV9

cdr3_nt: TGTGCCAGCAGCCTCGGTTCCGGCGGTAATGAAAAACTGTTTTTT
cdr3_aa: CASSLGSGGNEKLFF
j_call: TRBJ1-4
clone_size: NA
d_call: NA
v_call: TRBV5-4

cdr3_nt: TGCGCCAGCAGCTTGGGACAGGGGAGAGACACCGGGGAGCTGTTTTTT
cdr3_aa: CASSLGQGRDTGELFF
j_call: TRBJ2-2
clone_size: NA
d_call: TRBD1
v_call: TRBV5-1

cdr3_nt: TGTGCCAGCAGCACGGGGACAGGGAGGACTGAAGCTTTCTTT
cdr3_aa: CASSTGTGRTEAFF
j_call: TRBJ1-1
clone_size: NA
d_call: TRBD1
v_call: TRBV28

cdr3_nt: TGTGCCAGCAGTTTACGGTCAGGGTTTGTGGCTGAGCAGTTCTTC
cdr3_aa: CASSLRSGFVAEQFF
j_call: TRBJ2-1
clone_size: NA
d_call: NA
v_call: TRBV28

cdr3_nt: TGTGCCAGCAGTGAATTGGCGGAATCCTACAATGAGCAGTTCTTC
cdr3_aa: CASSELAESYNEQFF
j_call: TRBJ2-1
clone_size: NA
d_call: NA
v_call: TRBV6-1

cdr3_nt: TGCAGCGTTGGATGGACTCACGGAAACACCATATATTTT
cdr3_aa: CSVGWTHGNTIYF
j_call: TRBJ1-3
clone_size: few
d_call: NA
v_call: TRBV29-1

cdr3_nt: TGTGCCAGCAAGGGGGAGGGAGATACGCAGTATTTT
cdr3_aa: CASKGEGDTQYF
j_call: TRBJ2-3
clone_size: NA
d_call: NA
v_call: TRBV2

cdr3_nt: TGTGCCAGCTCACGAGACAGTAATTCACCCCTCCACTTT
cdr3_aa: CASSRDSNSPLHF
j_call: TRBJ1-6
clone_size: NA
d_call: NA
v_call: TRBV18

cdr3_nt: TGTGCCATCAGTCCGCAGGGGGGGAACACTGAAGCTTTCTTT
cdr3_aa: CAISPQGGNTEAFF
j_call: TRBJ1-1
clone_size: few
d_call: TRBD1
v_call: TRBV10-3

cdr3_nt: TGTGCCAGCAGTCAGACAGACAATCAGCCCCAGCATTTT
cdr3_aa: CASSQTDNQPQHF
j_call: TRBJ1-5
clone_size: NA
d_call: NA
v_call: TRBV6-4

cdr3_nt: TGCAGCGTTGGGGAACAAACTAATGAAAAACTGTTTTTT
cdr3_aa: CSVGEQTNEKLFF
j_call: TRBJ1-4
clone_size: NA
d_call: NA
v_call: TRBV29-1

cdr3_nt: TGTGCCAGCAGCCAAACTAGCGCCAGACAAAACAATGAGCAGTTCTTC
cdr3_aa: CASSQTSARQNNEQFF
j_call: TRBJ2-1
clone_size: NA
d_call: TRBD2
v_call: TRBV4-2

cdr3_nt: TGCAGCGTTTTGGGAAGCTACGAGCAGTACTTC
cdr3_aa: CSVLGSYEQYF
j_call: TRBJ2-7
clone_size: NA
d_call: NA
v_call: TRBV29-1

cdr3_nt: TGCACCAGCAGCCAAGAAGTTAGTAGTCGAAGCTCCTACGAGCAGTACTTC
cdr3_aa: CTSSQEVSSRSSYEQYF
j_call: TRBJ2-7
clone_size: NA
d_call: NA
v_call: TRBV1

cdr3_nt: TGTGCCGCTGGGCCGGGCCGTAATTCACCCCTCCACTTT
cdr3_aa: CAAGPGRNSPLHF
j_call: TRBJ1-6
clone_size: NA
d_call: NA
v_call: TRBV7-8

cdr3_nt: TGCGCCAGCAGCTTGTTGACTAGCGGGAGGGTGGTCTATGAGCAGTTCTTC
cdr3_aa: CASSLLTSGRVVYEQFF
j_call: TRBJ2-1
clone_size: NA
d_call: TRBD2
v_call: TRBV5-1

cdr3_nt: TGCGCCAGCAGCTTGGAGACAGAGACCCAGTACTTC
cdr3_aa: CASSLETETQYF
j_call: TRBJ2-5
clone_size: few
d_call: NA
v_call: TRBV5-1

cdr3_nt: TGTGCCAGCAGCCCCGGGACATATGGCTACACCTTC
cdr3_aa: CASSPGTYGYTF
j_call: TRBJ1-2
clone_size: NA
d_call: NA
v_call: TRBV7-9

cdr3_nt: TGTGCCAGCAGCTTGCGGGACAGGGCTTCTGAAGCTTTCTTT
cdr3_aa: CASSLRDRASEAFF
j_call: TRBJ1-1
clone_size: NA
d_call: TRBD1
v_call: TRBV5-8

cdr3_nt: TGTGCCATAGCAGGGGACTCGGAGGCCGTAAACACAGATACGCAGTATTTT
cdr3_aa: CAIAGDSEAVNTDTQYF
j_call: TRBJ2-3
clone_size: NA
d_call: NA
v_call: TRBV10-3

cdr3_nt: TGTGCTAGTGGTACAGGACAAGGCCAAGAGACCCAGTACTTC
cdr3_aa: CASGTGQGQETQYF
j_call: TRBJ2-5
clone_size: NA
d_call: NA
v_call: TRBV12-5